This T cell receptor (beta chain) was recorded in a study of shared clonotypes between healthy human individuals. The study's findings and limits: Unshared clonotypes carried lower generation probabilities than those common to all four donors.

Germline V gene data show CDR1 as SEHNR and CDR2 as FQNEAQ (reference sequence). The V end lost 5 bases, the J end lost 10 bases, and 15 bases lay between the germline ends. The CDR3 covers 13 residues. The deep-level immunoSEQ assay was used. TCRdb keeps only in-frame clones here, not all; method: immunoSEQ multiplex PCR. The sample records 1 million to 1.3 million clones, about 80% being singletons. Comment on this clone: The antigen is unknown.

The origin of this receptor is a man aged 18 to 30 in good health. Some clones in this sample may be carry-over from other donors' samples. The sample comprised memory CD4+ T cells from PBMCs. Indicated subset: CD45RA-negative fraction. The genes are TRBV7-9 and TRBJ2-1; weak D call: TRBD1 (6 bases). CDR3 DNA sequence: TGTGCCAGCAGCCTCGTACTTAGGGGGGAGCAGTTCTTC. It yields the protein CASSLVLRGEQFF. Based on the CDR3 plus reference TRBV7-9 and TRBJ2-1, the full variable domain is DTGVSQNPRHKITKRGQNVTFRCDPISEHNRLYWYRQTLGQGPEFLTYFQNEAQLEKSRLLSDRFSAERPKGSFSTLEIQRTEQGDSAMYLCASSLVLRGEQFFGPGTRLTVL.